Listed here are 2 T cell receptor beta chains from one sample, sequenced in a study of shared clonotypes between healthy human individuals. Method: immunoSEQ multiplex PCR; TCRdb's copy keeps in-frame clones and lacks some. The sample has 2 million to 2.5 million clones, under 95% seen once; the top ten hold approximately 0.39%. The specimen was naive CD4+ T cells from PBMCs. Subset reported: CD45RA+ positively selected. These receptors originate from a man between 18 and 35 years old in good health. Some clones in this sample may be carry-over from other donors' samples.

The CDR3 DNA follows: TGTGCCAGCAGCTTAGATTTCGGTGTACTCCACGAGCAGTACTTC. It specifies CASSLDFGVLHEQYF. The chain joins TRBV7-2 to TRBJ2-7; D unclear. There are 15 residues in the CDR3. CDR1 SGHTA and CDR2 FQGNSA come from the germline V gene. Between the trimmed V and J ends, which lost 1 base and 5 bases, there was a span of 15 bases.

This chain connects TRBV19 to TRBJ1-5, with TRBD1 identical over 9 bases. The junction had 5 bases not matched to a gene; V was cut back by 1 base and J by 4 bases. This CDR3 has 16 amino acids. Germline V gene data show CDR1 as LNHDA and CDR2 as SQIVND (reference sequence). The CDR3 protein is CASSIGTGGLNQPQHF. The DNA of the CDR3 is TGTGCCAGTAGTATAGGTACAGGGGGCCTGAATCAGCCCCAGCATTTT.